Presented here are 27 T cell receptor beta chains from one specimen sequenced in a study of cytomegalovirus exposure and HLA in healthy donors. Amplification used 60 Vbeta primers and 13 Jbeta primers. Profiling relied on immunoSEQ multiplex PCR, and the TCRdb table lists in-frame clones only, not all of them. The sample consists of approximately 110,000 clones, about 70% of them appearing once. Sequencing was performed on PBMCs. These TCRs come from a woman in her sixties in good health and CMV-seropositive.

This chain links TRBV4-3 with TRBJ2-5, with TRBD2 identical over 11 bases. J was trimmed by 5 bases and V by 1 base; bases with no gene match: 3. The CDR3 covers 15 residues. CDR1 is LGHNA, CDR2 YSLEER, per germline. CDR3: CASSQGTSGWETQYF. The CDR3 DNA sequence: TGCGCCAGCAGCCAAGGGACTAGCGGGTGGGAGACCCAGTACTTC.

The chain links TRBV10-1 to TRBJ1-3; unclear D gene. CDR1 and CDR2 from the germline V gene are WNHNN and SYGVQD (reference sequence). This CDR3 region has 17 residues. V shed 0 bases and J shed 0 bases, with 12 bases lying between them. CDR3 nucleotide sequence: TGCGCCAGCAGTGAGTCCGAGGGATTAGGCTCTGGAAACACCATATATTTT. It yields the protein CASSESEGLGSGNTIYF.

J is TRBJ2-7 and V is TRBV7-3; perhaps TRBD1 as D (7 bases). Germline V CDR1 and CDR2: SGHTA, FQGTGA. Trimming shortened V by 5 bases and J by 6 bases, and 17 bases separated the two germline ends. The CDR3 has 14 residues. The CDR3 coding sequence is TGTGCCAGCAGCCCCCAGGGTCAGGGGGGCGAGCAGTACTTC. Protein product: CASSPQGQGGEQYF.

The V gene is TRBV5-1, the J gene TRBJ2-5, with TRBD2 matching over 8 bases. Germline CDR1 SGHRS, CDR2 YFSETQ. J gave up 2 bases and V 4 bases, and 7 bases lay outside the gene matches. The CDR3 is 15 residues long. The CDR3 DNA reads TGCGCCAGCAGCCCAACTAGCGGAGTTCAAGAGACCCAGTACTTC. Amino acid sequence: CASSPTSGVQETQYF.

This clone appeared a few times. The CDR3 loop is CASRGGLYEQYF. For the CDR3, the DNA is TGTGCCAGCAGGGGGGGGTTGTACGAGCAGTACTTC. The chain is built from TRBV6-5 and TRBJ2-7; 7 nucleotides line up with TRBD2. Trimming cost V 6 bases and J 4 bases; bases outside gene matches: 3. Per germline, CDR1 MNHEY and CDR2 SVGAGI. This CDR3 has 12 amino acids.

This clone came up a few times. The genes are TRBV27 and TRBJ1-1, with D unresolved. CDR3 size: 16 residues. Germline values: CDR1 MNHEY, CDR2 SMNVEV (reference sequence). V was shortened by 3 bases and J by 1 base, with 15 bases between the two germline ends. CDR3 in amino acids: CASSFKAYSGNTEAFF. The CDR3 DNA is TGTGCCAGCAGTTTTAAAGCATACTCTGGGAACACTGAAGCTTTCTTT.

The chain uses TRBV19 and TRBJ2-1; TRBD1 aligns across 12 bases. The CDR3 is 16 amino acids. Trimming took 6 bases from V and 1 from J; bases not matched to a gene: 4. Germline assignment: CDR1 LNHDA and CDR2 SQIVND (reference sequence). CDR3: CASSWGQGASYNEQFF. The CDR3 coding sequence is TGTGCCAGTAGCTGGGGACAGGGGGCTTCCTACAATGAGCAGTTCTTC.

This rearrangement joins TRBV4-3 to TRBJ2-7, with 8 bases fitting TRBD2. With 5 bases clipped from V and 5 bases from J, the junction kept 11 bases outside the gene matches. Germline CDR1 and CDR2: LGHNA and YSLEER. The CDR3 consists of 15 residues. The CDR3 loop reads CASSYGSGGNHEQYF. Written as DNA, the CDR3 is TGCGCCAGCAGCTATGGGAGCGGGGGAAACCACGAGCAGTACTTC.

The J gene is TRBJ1-1, the V gene TRBV28, with TRBD1 matching 7 bases. V shed 6 bases and J 1 base; nucleotides not matched to a gene: 8. CDR1 and CDR2 from the germline V gene are MDHEN and SYDVKM. CDR3 length: 15 amino acids. The chain's CDR3 is CASSAGGTANTEAFF. DNA for the CDR3: TGTGCCAGCAGCGCGGGGGGGACAGCGAACACTGAAGCTTTCTTT.

V gene TRBV5-5 combines with J gene TRBJ2-1, with D possibly TRBD2 on 6 matching bases. The CDR3 loop spans 14 amino acids. Germline V gives CDR1 SGHKS, CDR2 YYEKEE (reference sequence). Trimming took 4 bases from V and 5 from J, leaving 13 bases between them. CDR3 in amino acids: CASSRSGTNNEQFF. The CDR3 bases are TGTGCCAGCAGCCGTAGCGGAACCAACAATGAGCAGTTCTTC.

This chain connects TRBV28 to TRBJ2-7; 11 positions match TRBD1. There are 13 residues in the CDR3. Looked up from germline, CDR1 is MDHEN and CDR2 is SYDVKM. Unmatched junction bases numbered 4, after V lost 4 bases and J lost 8 bases. CDR3 residues: CASSSGQGAKQYF. The CDR3 region has the DNA TGTGCCAGCAGTTCCGGACAGGGGGCTAAGCAGTACTTC.

CDR3 protein: CASSLAGTDTQYF. CDR3 coding DNA: TGTGCCAGCAGCTTGGCCGGCACAGATACGCAGTATTTT. The rearrangement joins TRBV5-5 to TRBJ2-3; D unresolved. V lost 0 bases and J 1 base, leaving 3 bases between the germline ends. This CDR3 spans 13 amino acids. The germline gives CDR1 SGHKS, CDR2 YYEKEE (reference sequence).

The rearrangement uses TRBV6-5 and TRBJ1-6; TRBD1 aligns across 8 bases. V lost 3 bases to trimming and J lost 12 bases; unmatched junction nucleotides: 13. This CDR3 has 16 amino acids. CDR1 and CDR2 (germline): MNHEY, SVGAGI. The CDR3 DNA reads TGTGCCAGCAGTTATCCCACAGGGGGACACGTGGGACCCCTCCACTTT. This codes for CASSYPTGGHVGPLHF.

The chain uses TRBV5-5 and TRBJ1-5; the D is unclear. V lost 0 bases and J lost 0, with 7 bases in between. CDR3 length: 15 residues. CDR1 and CDR2 from the germline V gene are SGHKS and YYEKEE (reference sequence). DNA of the CDR3: TGTGCCAGCAGCTTGGATCCTTATAGCAATCAGCCCCAGCATTTT. Translating it yields CASSLDPYSNQPQHF.

V and J are TRBV11-1 and TRBJ2-6; 7 nucleotides align to TRBD1. The V segment lost 3 bases and the J segment 2 bases; nucleotides outside the gene matches: 7. CDR1 and CDR2 (germline): SGHAT, FQDESV (reference sequence). CDR3 length: 17 amino acids. The CDR3 sequence is CASSLGQMVTGANVLTF. CDR3 nucleotides: TGTGCCAGCAGCTTGGGACAGATGGTTACTGGGGCCAACGTCCTGACTTTC.

The chain combines TRBV5-1 with TRBJ1-4; 9 bases line up with TRBD1. Germline V gene sequence: CDR1 SGHRS, CDR2 YFSETQ. With 5 bases clipped from V and 0 bases from J, the junction kept 8 bases outside the gene matches. CDR3 length: 17 amino acids. This chain's CDR3 is CASRDPGQGTTNEKLFF. CDR3 nucleotide sequence: TGCGCCAGCAGGGACCCGGGACAGGGAACAACTAATGAAAAACTGTTTTTT.

The chain has TRBV7-9 and TRBJ1-2; D uncertain. This CDR3 is 13 amino acids long. Germline-derived CDR1 and CDR2 are SEHNR and FQNEAQ (reference sequence). Trimming took off 5 bases at V and 7 bases at J, with 14 bases between the two ends. The CDR3 DNA is TGTGCCAGCAGCCAGATCGTACAACCTGGCTACACCTTC. Translating gives CASSQIVQPGYTF.

CDR3 sequence reads: CASSSSTGGNYGYTF. CDR3 DNA: TGTGCCAGCAGCTCGTCGACAGGGGGAAACTATGGCTACACCTTC. The rearrangement uses TRBV4-2 and TRBJ1-2; 9 nucleotides agree with TRBD1. Trimming removed 5 bases from V and 2 bases from J; junction bases left unmatched: 6. The CDR3 consists of 15 residues. The germline V gene encodes CDR1 LGHNA and CDR2 YNFKEQ.

Only a few counts were recorded for this clone. The chain has TRBV7-9 and TRBJ1-5, with 10 positions matching TRBD1. The CDR3 length is 17 residues. V gave up 5 bases and J gave up 3 bases; unmatched junction bases: 10. In germline, CDR1 is SEHNR, CDR2 FQNEAQ (reference sequence). The chain's CDR3 is CASSPGDRGFDNQPQHF. CDR3 nucleotide sequence: TGTGCCAGCAGCCCCGGGGACAGGGGTTTTGACAATCAGCCCCAGCATTTT.

This clone came up once. The chain combines TRBV6-5 with TRBJ2-3, with 8 bases identical to TRBD1. The CDR3 sequence is 15 residues long. CDR1 and CDR2 (germline): MNHEY, SVGAGI. Trimming cost V 5 bases and J 4 bases; bases outside gene matches: 8. CDR3 bases: TGTGCCAGCAGTCAGGACAGGGAGAATTCAGATACGCAGTATTTT. Its translation is CASSQDRENSDTQYF.

The V and J genes are TRBV6-5 and TRBJ1-1, with a tentative D call TRBD1 (5 bases). Germline values: CDR1 MNHEY, CDR2 SVGAGI. The germline V and J ends were trimmed by 2 bases and 1 base, with 8 bases remaining between them. CDR3 length: 14 residues. In nucleotides, the CDR3 is TGTGCCAGCAGTTACGGGCAGGGGAACACTGAAGCTTTCTTT. It encodes CASSYGQGNTEAFF.

The chain links TRBV4-1 to TRBJ2-5; TRBD1 matches at 7 bases. The CDR3 is 15 amino acids. V shed 4 bases, J shed 1 base, and the junction held 6 bases outside the gene matches. Germline CDR1 reads MGHRA; CDR2 reads YSYEKL. The CDR3: CASSRRGILQETQYF. The CDR3 DNA is TGCGCCAGCAGCCGCAGGGGGATACTCCAAGAGACCCAGTACTTC.

The chain joins TRBV11-2 to TRBJ1-1; D gene uncertain. Trimming left V 0 bases short and J 1 base short, with 6 bases between. The CDR3 loop spans 14 amino acids. Per the germline V gene, CDR1 is SGHAT and CDR2 is FQNNGV. The CDR3 protein is CASSLEKRNTEAFF. The CDR3 nucleotides read TGTGCCAGCAGCTTAGAAAAGCGGAACACTGAAGCTTTCTTT.

The chain employs TRBV7-9 and TRBJ1-1; D ambiguous. There are 15 residues in the CDR3. Trimming removed 5 bases at V and 4 bases at J, with 17 bases between. Germline lookup yields CDR1 SEHNR and CDR2 FQNEAQ (reference sequence). The chain's CDR3 is CASSLVVISSTEAFF. The CDR3 nucleotides read TGTGCCAGCAGCCTAGTCGTTATAAGTAGCACTGAAGCTTTCTTT.

The chain combines TRBV19 with TRBJ1-2; 7 bases map to TRBD1. This CDR3 has 13 residues. The trim removed 4 bases at V and 7 bases at J, leaving 6 bases unmatched. CDR1 and CDR2 (germline): LNHDA, SQIVND (reference sequence). The CDR3: CASSRDSLVGYTF. CDR3 DNA sequence: TGTGCCAGTAGTAGGGACAGTTTGGTTGGCTACACCTTC.

This chain connects TRBV30 to TRBJ2-7, with D possibly matching TRBD2 (6 bases). Germline assignment: CDR1 GTSNPN and CDR2 SVGIG (reference sequence). The ends were cut back, 2 bases at V and 5 bases at J, with 16 bases in the middle. This CDR3 has 14 residues. CDR3 protein: CAWSWGVARNEQYF. CDR3 sequence (DNA): TGTGCCTGGAGTTGGGGGGTCGCGAGGAACGAGCAGTACTTC.

This clone is a singleton in its sample. V is TRBV2 and J is TRBJ1-1; no clear D gene. With 7 bases removed from V and 1 base from J, the gap between germline ends came to 10 bases. CDR1 is SNHLY and CDR2 is FYNNEI in the germline V gene. The CDR3 totals 13 residues. The CDR3 DNA reads TGTGCCAGCATGGGAGAATGGAACACTGAAGCTTTCTTT. It yields the protein CASMGEWNTEAFF.